The rows below give T cell receptor beta chains drawn from one sample of a study of blood T cell repertoires in COVID-19. Clones were read by immunoSEQ multiplex PCR, and TCRdb kept only the in-frame ones, dropping some. Here the sample spans about 73,000 clones, 65% to 85% being singletons. The sequenced sample was peripheral blood. These receptors were collected from a man aged 50 to 59 with active COVID-19. Both conserved end residues are part of each CDR3. The D gene is left open where the match is weak. Expanded clones get a size class; other rows say once, few or many, or leave the size out.

TRBV19,NA,TRBJ2-3,TRBD2,TGTGCCAGTAGTATTAGAAGTATGGCTAGCGGAAGCACAGATACGCAGTATTTT,CASSIRSMASGSTDTQYF
TRBV5-1,NA,TRBJ1-6,NA,TGCGCCAGCAGCCCGGGAGACCTTAATTCACCCCTCCACTTT,CASSPGDLNSPLHF
TRBV6-6,once,TRBJ2-3,TRBD2,TGTGCCAGCACCGAGCGGGGGGGCCCAGATACGCAGTATTTT,CASTERGGPDTQYF
TRBV7-2,NA,TRBJ2-5,TRBD1,TGTGCCAGCAGCTCCCCCGGGACAGGCTCTATAGTGGAGACCCAGTACTTC,CASSSPGTGSIVETQYF
TRBV6-2/TRBV6-3,NA,TRBJ2-2,NA,TGTGCCAGCAGTAACCCTAGAGGAATCGGGGAGCTGTTTTTT,CASSNPRGIGELFF
TRBV24-1,NA,TRBJ2-7,TRBD2,TGTGCCACCAGTGATCAAGGGACTAGCGGGACATACGAGCAGTACTTC,CATSDQGTSGTYEQYF
TRBV5-1,NA,TRBJ1-1,NA,TGCGCCACCCGGAGGACCTCTGGCACTGAAGCTTTCTTT,CATRRTSGTEAFF
TRBV7-9,NA,TRBJ1-1,NA,TGTGCCAGCAGCTTAGGGGGACTGGAAGAAGCTTTCTTT,CASSLGGLEEAFF
TRBV4-1,once,TRBJ1-5,NA,TGCGCCAGCAGCCAAGCCGAGGTGAATAGCAATCAGCCCCAGCATTTT,CASSQAEVNSNQPQHF
TRBV5-1,NA,TRBJ1-1,NA,TGCGCCAGCAGCTTGGCTGCCGCCGGCACTGAAGCTTTCTTT,CASSLAAAGTEAFF
TRBV7-2,NA,TRBJ2-3,NA,TGTGCCAGCAGCTTGGCTAGCCTTAATGTGAATACGCAGTATTTT,CASSLASLNVNTQYF
TRBV28,NA,TRBJ1-1,NA,TGTGCCAGCAGTCCGGAGACAGGTTCCCGAGCTTTCTTT,CASSPETGSRAFF
TRBV9,few,TRBJ2-3,TRBD2,TGTGCCAGCAGCGTAGCTGGCAGCGGGAGGGATACGCAGTATTTT,CASSVAGSGRDTQYF
TRBV6-6,NA,TRBJ1-1,NA,TGTGCCAGCAGTACCCGGAGAGCTAACACTGAAGCTTTCTTT,CASSTRRANTEAFF
TRBV7-5,NA,TRBJ1-4,NA,TGTGTCAGAAGCTCTAACCGGGACAGCAAATCTGCAACTAATGAAAAACTGTTTTTT,CVRSSNRDSKSATNEKLFF